This TCR beta chain was sequenced in a study of cytomegalovirus exposure and HLA in healthy donors. With regard to this clone: The identical CDR3 is also encoded by other nucleotide sequences in the sample.

PCR used 60 Vbeta primers and 13 Jbeta primers. Profiled with immunoSEQ multiplex PCR; TCRdb holds only in-frame clones, not every one. The sample records 200,000 to 250,000 clones, approximately 80% being singletons. Germline lookup yields CDR1 MGHRA and CDR2 YSYEKL. This CDR3 comprises 13 residues. The V and J ends lost 0 bases and 4 bases respectively, with 7 bases between them. The chain joins TRBV4-1 to TRBJ2-7; the D gene is possibly TRBD1 (5 bases). The clonotype was recovered from a male donor in good health and CMV-seronegative. The sample was PBMCs. CDR3 bases: TGCGCCAGCAGCCAAGACAGGGCGTACGAGCAGTACTTC. This translates into CASSQDRAYEQYF.